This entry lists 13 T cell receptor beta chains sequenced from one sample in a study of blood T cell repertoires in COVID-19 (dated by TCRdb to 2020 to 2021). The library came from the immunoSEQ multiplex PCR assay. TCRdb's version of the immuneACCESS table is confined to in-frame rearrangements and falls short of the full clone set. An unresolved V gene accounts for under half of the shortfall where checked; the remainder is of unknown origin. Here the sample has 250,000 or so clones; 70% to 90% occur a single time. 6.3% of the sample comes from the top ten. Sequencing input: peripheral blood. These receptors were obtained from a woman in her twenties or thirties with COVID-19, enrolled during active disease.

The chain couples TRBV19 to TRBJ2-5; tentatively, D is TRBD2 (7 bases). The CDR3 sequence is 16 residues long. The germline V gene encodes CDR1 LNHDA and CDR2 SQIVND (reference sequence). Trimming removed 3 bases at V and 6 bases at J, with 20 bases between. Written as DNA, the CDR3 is TGTGCCAGTAGTATTCCCGGGGGGCCCCTCGGGAAGACCCAGTACTTC. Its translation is CASSIPGGPLGKTQYF.

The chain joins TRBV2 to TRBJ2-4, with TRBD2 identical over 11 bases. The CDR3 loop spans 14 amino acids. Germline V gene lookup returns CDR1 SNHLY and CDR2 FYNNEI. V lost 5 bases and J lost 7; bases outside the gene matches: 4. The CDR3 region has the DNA TGTGCCAGCAGTTTTAGCGGGGGGGCGAACATTCAGTACTTC. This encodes CASSFSGGANIQYF.

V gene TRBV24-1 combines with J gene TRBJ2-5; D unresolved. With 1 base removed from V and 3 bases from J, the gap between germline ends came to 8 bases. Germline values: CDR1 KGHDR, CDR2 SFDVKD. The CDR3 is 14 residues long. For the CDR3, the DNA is TGTGCCACCAGTGATTTTGCAGATAAAGAGACCCAGTACTTC. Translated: CATSDFADKETQYF.

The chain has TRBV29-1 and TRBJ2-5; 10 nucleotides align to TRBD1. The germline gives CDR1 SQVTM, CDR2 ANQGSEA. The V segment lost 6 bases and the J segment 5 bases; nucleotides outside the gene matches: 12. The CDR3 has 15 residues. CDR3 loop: CSVAPGTGEGETQYF. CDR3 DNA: TGCAGCGTGGCCCCCGGGACAGGGGAAGGGGAGACCCAGTACTTC. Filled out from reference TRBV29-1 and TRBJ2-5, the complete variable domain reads SAVISQKPSRDICQRGTSLTIQCQVDSQVTMMFWYRQQPGQSLTLIATANQGSEATYESGFVIDKFPISRPNLTFSTLTVSNMSPEDSSIYLCSVAPGTGEGETQYFGPGTRLLVL.

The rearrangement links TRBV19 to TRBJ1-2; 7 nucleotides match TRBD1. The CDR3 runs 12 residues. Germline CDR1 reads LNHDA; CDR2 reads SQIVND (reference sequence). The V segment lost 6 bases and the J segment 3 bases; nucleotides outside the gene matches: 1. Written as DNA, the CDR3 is TGTGCCAGTAGCCAGGGGGACTATGGCTACACCTTC. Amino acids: CASSQGDYGYTF.

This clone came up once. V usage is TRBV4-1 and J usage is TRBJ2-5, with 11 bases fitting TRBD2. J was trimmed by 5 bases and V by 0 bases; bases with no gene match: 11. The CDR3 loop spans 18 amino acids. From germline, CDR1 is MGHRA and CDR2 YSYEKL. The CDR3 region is CASSQDIIAGGFWETQYF. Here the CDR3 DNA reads TGCGCCAGCAGCCAAGATATAATAGCGGGGGGGTTCTGGGAGACCCAGTACTTC.

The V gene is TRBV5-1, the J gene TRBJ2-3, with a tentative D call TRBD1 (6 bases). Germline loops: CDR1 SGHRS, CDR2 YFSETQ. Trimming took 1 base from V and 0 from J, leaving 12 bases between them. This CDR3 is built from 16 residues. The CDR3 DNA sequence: TGCGCCAGCAGCTTGTTTCAGGGGCCTAGCACAGATACGCAGTATTTT. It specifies CASSLFQGPSTDTQYF.

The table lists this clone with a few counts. The DNA of the CDR3 is TGTGCCAGCAGCTCTCTTGGGAGTAGGAATGAGCAGTTCTTC. Translated: CASSSLGSRNEQFF. The genes are TRBV6-5 and TRBJ2-1; perhaps TRBD2 as D (5 bases). There are 14 residues in the CDR3. V lost 6 bases and J 7 bases, leaving 16 bases between the germline ends. CDR1 and CDR2 (germline): MNHEY, SVGAGI.

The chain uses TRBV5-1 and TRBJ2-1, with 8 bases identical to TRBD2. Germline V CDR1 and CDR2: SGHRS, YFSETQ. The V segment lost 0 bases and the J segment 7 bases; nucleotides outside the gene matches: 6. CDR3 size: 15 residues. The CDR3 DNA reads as TGCGCCAGCAGCTTGGCCACGGGGGGGTGGAATGAGCAGTTCTTC. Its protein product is CASSLATGGWNEQFF.

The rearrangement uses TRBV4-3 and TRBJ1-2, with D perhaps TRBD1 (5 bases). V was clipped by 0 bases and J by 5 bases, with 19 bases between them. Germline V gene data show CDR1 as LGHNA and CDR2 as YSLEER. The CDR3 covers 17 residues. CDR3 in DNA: TGCGCCAGCAGCCAAGATCGTTTCTATTCAGGGTCGTATGGCTACACCTTC. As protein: CASSQDRFYSGSYGYTF.

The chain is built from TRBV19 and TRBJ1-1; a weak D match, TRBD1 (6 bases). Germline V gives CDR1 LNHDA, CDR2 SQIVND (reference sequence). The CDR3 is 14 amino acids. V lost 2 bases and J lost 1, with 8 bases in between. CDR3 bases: TGTGCCAGTAGTATATGGGGGCAGAACACTGAAGCTTTCTTT. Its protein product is CASSIWGQNTEAFF.

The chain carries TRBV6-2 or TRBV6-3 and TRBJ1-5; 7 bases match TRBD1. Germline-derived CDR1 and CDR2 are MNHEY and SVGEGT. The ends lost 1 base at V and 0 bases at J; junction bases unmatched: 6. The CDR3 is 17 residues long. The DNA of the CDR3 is TGTGCCAGCAGTTACTGGGGGACAGTGGATAGCAATCAGCCCCAGCATTTT. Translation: CASSYWGTVDSNQPQHF.

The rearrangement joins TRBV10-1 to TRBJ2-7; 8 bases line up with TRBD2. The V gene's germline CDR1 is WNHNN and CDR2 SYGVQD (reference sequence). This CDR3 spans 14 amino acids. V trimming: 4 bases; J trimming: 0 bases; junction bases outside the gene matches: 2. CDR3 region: CASSASGGSYEQYF. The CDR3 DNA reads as TGCGCCAGCAGTGCGAGCGGGGGCTCCTACGAGCAGTACTTC.